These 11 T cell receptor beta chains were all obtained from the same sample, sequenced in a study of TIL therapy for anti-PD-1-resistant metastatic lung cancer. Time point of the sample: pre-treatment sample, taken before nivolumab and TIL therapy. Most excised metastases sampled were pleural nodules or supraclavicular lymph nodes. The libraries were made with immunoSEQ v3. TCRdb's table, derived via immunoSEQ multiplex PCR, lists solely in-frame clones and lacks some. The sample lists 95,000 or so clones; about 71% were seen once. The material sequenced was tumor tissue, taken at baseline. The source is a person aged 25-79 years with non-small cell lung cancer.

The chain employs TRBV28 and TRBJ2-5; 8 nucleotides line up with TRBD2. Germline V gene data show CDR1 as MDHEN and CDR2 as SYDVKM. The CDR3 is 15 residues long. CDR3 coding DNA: TGTGTCACCAGCCGGGAGGGCCAGATAGGAGAGACCCAGTACTTC. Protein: CVTSREGQIGETQYF.

As DNA, the CDR3 is TGTGCCAGCAGCCCTTGGACGACTAGCTCTGGGGCCAACGTCCTGACTTTC. This encodes CASSPWTTSSGANVLTF. The chain uses TRBV9 and TRBJ2-6, with D possibly being TRBD2 (6 bases). Germline values: CDR1 SGDLS, CDR2 YYNGEE. The CDR3 is 17 amino acids. The germline V and J ends were trimmed by 4 bases and 0 bases, with 14 bases remaining between them.

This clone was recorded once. The DNA for the CDR3 is TGTGCCAGCAGCCCCGTTGGGGGCAGCACAGATACGCAGTATTTT. It translates to CASSPVGGSTDTQYF. The gene calls are TRBV6-5 and TRBJ2-3; TRBD1 might be the D (6 bases). Looked up from germline, CDR1 is MNHEY and CDR2 is SVGAGI. The CDR3 covers 15 residues. Trimming left V 6 bases short and J 0 bases short, with 13 bases between.

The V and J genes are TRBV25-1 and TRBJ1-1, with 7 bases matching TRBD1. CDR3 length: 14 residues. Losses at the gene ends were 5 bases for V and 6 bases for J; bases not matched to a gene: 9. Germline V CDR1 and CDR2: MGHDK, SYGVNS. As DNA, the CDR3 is TGTGCCAGCAGTCCCCTAGGGGGCGCGGCTGAAGCTTTCTTT. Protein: CASSPLGGAAEAFF.

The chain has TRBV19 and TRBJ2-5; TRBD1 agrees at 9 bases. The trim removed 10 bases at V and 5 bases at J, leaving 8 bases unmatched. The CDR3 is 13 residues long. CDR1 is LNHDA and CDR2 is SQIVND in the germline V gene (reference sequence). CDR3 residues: CATGGTGWETQYF. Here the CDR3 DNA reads TGTGCCACTGGCGGGACAGGGTGGGAGACCCAGTACTTC.

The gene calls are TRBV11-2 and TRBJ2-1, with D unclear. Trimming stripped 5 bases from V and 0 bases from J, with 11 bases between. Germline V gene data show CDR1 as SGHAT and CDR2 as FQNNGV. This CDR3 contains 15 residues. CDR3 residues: CASSVDLSSYNEQFF. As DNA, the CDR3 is TGTGCCAGCAGCGTCGACCTGAGCTCCTACAATGAGCAGTTCTTC.

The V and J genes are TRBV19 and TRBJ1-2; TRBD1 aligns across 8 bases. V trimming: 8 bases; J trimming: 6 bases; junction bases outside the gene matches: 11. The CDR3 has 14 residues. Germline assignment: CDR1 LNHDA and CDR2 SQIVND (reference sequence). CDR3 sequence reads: CASHELDRDHGYTF. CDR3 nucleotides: TGTGCCAGTCACGAACTGGACAGGGACCATGGCTACACCTTC.

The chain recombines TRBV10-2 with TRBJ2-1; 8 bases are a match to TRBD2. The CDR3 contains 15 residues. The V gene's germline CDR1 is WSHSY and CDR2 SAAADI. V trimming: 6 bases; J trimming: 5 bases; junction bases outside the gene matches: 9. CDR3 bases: TGCGCCAGCAGGACTAGCGAGACGGTTAACAATGAGCAGTTCTTC. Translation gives CASRTSETVNNEQFF.

The CDR3, as DNA: TGCGCCAGCAGTAAGGGGGTAACCTACAATGAGCAGTTCTTC. Protein: CASSKGVTYNEQFF. This chain uses TRBV10-1 with TRBJ2-1, with a weak D call TRBD1 (6 bases). The CDR3 consists of 14 residues. Germline V CDR1 and CDR2: WNHNN, SYGVQD (reference sequence). Trimming removed 5 bases from V and 2 bases from J, with 10 bases in between.

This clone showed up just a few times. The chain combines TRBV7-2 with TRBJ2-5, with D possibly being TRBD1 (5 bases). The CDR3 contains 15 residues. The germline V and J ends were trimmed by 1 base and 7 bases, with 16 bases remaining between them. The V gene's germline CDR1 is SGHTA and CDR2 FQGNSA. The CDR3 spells CASSLGLVGVRTQYF. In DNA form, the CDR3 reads TGTGCCAGCAGCTTAGGACTGGTAGGGGTGAGGACCCAGTACTTC.

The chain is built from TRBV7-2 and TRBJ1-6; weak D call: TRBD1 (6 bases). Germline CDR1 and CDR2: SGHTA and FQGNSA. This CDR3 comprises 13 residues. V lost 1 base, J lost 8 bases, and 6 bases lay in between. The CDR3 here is CASSLEGDSPLHF. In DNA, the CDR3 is TGTGCCAGCAGCTTAGAGGGGGATTCACCCCTCCACTTT.